What follows is one T cell receptor beta chain and its context. Antigen unknown. The sample originates from a study of T cell responses to AZD1222 COVID-19 vaccine. The analysis combined second doses at about 4 or about 12 weeks. Study-level points and caveats: AZD1222 recipients seropositive at baseline numbered only six or seven. After the peak T cell response, and only then, were repertoires sampled. Nearly half of spike-specific TCRs reportedly target variant regions that are unmutated in the B.1.351 and B.1.1.7 variants.

Looked up from germline, CDR1 is KGHSH and CDR2 is LQKENI. CDR3 length equals 14 residues. The germline V and J ends were trimmed by 5 bases and 3 bases, with 14 bases remaining between them. Produced via immunoSEQ multiplex PCR; TCRdb's table is partial and in-frame only. The sample lists more than 55,000 clones; nearly 90% were seen once. The chain joins TRBV18 to TRBJ2-7, with a tentative D call TRBD1 (6 bases). The TCR sequence derives from an adult who received the AZD1222 COVID-19 vaccine. This sample comprised peripheral blood, obtained 28 days after the second AZD1222 dose. The CDR3 is CASSSSEGGYEQYF. The CDR3 region has the DNA TGTGCCAGCTCATCCTCCGAAGGGGGCTACGAGCAGTACTTC.